The T cell receptor (beta chain) described here comes from a study of cytomegalovirus exposure and HLA in healthy donors. About the study: The study placed approximately 80% of its roughly 400 genotyped donors in the Caucasian-associated ancestry cluster. Regarding the study as a whole: TCR beta V segments were, for the most part, productive about 87% or about 30% of the time in an earlier analysis. Sequences of the TCR beta chain were said to predict the HLA-A and HLA-B alleles of most subjects accurately. Cytomegalovirus status was reportedly diagnosed by the classifier with high specificity and sensitivity.

In regard to this clone: Antigen unknown.

With 60 Vbeta and 13 Jbeta primers, the PCR was carried out. The repertoire was sequenced with immunoSEQ multiplex PCR; TCRdb's copy has only in-frame clones and lacks some. This sample lists roughly 110,000 clones; its ten largest clones have roughly 3.7%. Germline-derived CDR1 and CDR2 are SGHAT and FQNNGV. The CDR3 runs 12 residues. Trimming stripped 8 bases from V and 2 bases from J, with 7 bases between. Material: PBMCs. The clonotype was recovered from a man aged 30 to 45 in good health and CMV-seronegative. V gene TRBV11-2 combines with J gene TRBJ2-1; tentative D call: TRBD2 (5 bases). In nucleotides, the CDR3 is TGTGCCAGCGAGGGTCCCTACAATGAGCAGTTCTTC. It yields the protein CASEGPYNEQFF.